Listed below are T cell receptor beta chains from one sample, sequenced in a study of blood T cells in healthy people across ages. TCRdb reanalysed the 5' RACE reads using MiXCR and keeps one entry per CDR3 protein. The table includes approximately 1.5 million distinct CDR3 sequences, 42% detected once. The sequencing sample was made of blood. The receptors originated from a woman in her late teens or twenties in good health. The CDR3 runs from the conserved cysteine through the conserved F or W. The D gene is left open where the match is weak. A row's size may be missing; if present it is once, few, many or a size class.

v_call	j_call	clone_size	d_call	cdr3_aa	cdr3_nt
TRBV2	TRBJ2-1	.	TRBD1	CASIRARGGDSEQFF	TGTGCCAGCATCCGGGCCAGGGGTGGGGACAGTGAGCAGTTCTTC
TRBV28	TRBJ2-7	.	.	CASSLSRSDRSEQYF	TGTGCCAGCAGTTTATCCCGCTCGGACCGCTCCGAGCAGTACTTC
TRBV20-1	TRBJ1-4	.	.	CSARGQNNEKLFF	TGCAGTGCTAGAGGCCAGAATAATGAAAAACTGTTTTTT
TRBV4-3	TRBJ1-4	.	.	CASSQEGWISANEKLFF	TGCGCCAGCAGCCAAGAAGGGTGGATTTCGGCTAATGAAAAACTGTTTTTT
TRBV29-1	TRBJ1-4	.	.	CSASGVDEKLFF	TGCAGCGCCTCAGGGGTAGACGAAAAACTGTTTTTT
TRBV20-1	TRBJ1-1	.	.	CSARGQGKTEAFF	TGCAGTGCTAGGGGGCAGGGTAAAACTGAAGCTTTCTTT
TRBV6-2/TRBV6-3	TRBJ2-5	.	TRBD2	CAISEEIAGALRETQYF	TGTGCCATCAGTGAGGAGATAGCGGGAGCCCTCCGAGAGACCCAGTACTTC
TRBV10-3	TRBJ2-1	once	TRBD2	CAISEVLAGATNEQFF	TGTGCCATCAGTGAGGTTCTAGCGGGGGCCACGAATGAGCAGTTCTTC
TRBV10-3	TRBJ1-2	few	.	CAISETGINYGYTF	TGTGCCATCAGTGAGACAGGCATAAACTATGGCTACACCTTC
TRBV20-1	TRBJ1-2	few	TRBD1	CSARDREDGYTF	TGCAGTGCCCGGGACAGGGAGGATGGCTACACCTTC
TRBV2	TRBJ2-5	.	.	CASKGSGESDETQYF	TGTGCCAGCAAAGGTTCGGGAGAGAGCGATGAGACCCAGTACTTC
TRBV4-1	TRBJ1-5	.	.	CASSQEGTGTNQPQHF	TGCGCCAGCAGCCAAGAAGGAACAGGGACTAATCAGCCCCAGCATTTT
TRBV7-9	TRBJ1-1	few	.	CASSLGPGSNTEAFF	TGTGCCAGCAGCTTAGGCCCAGGCTCGAACACTGAAGCTTTCTTT
TRBV15	TRBJ2-7	.	.	CATSRGGYSYEQYF	TGTGCCACCAGCAGAGGCGGGTACTCCTACGAGCAGTACTTC
TRBV7-6	TRBJ2-1	few	TRBD2	CASSRAPGTNSYNEQFF	TGTGCCAGCAGCCGCGCTCCCGGGACTAACTCCTACAATGAGCAGTTCTTC
TRBV7-9	TRBJ2-5	.	.	CASSPSGLKQETQYF	TGTGCCAGCAGCCCTTCCGGACTTAAGCAGGAGACCCAGTACTTC
TRBV10-3	TRBJ2-1	few	TRBD2	CAISSQRGSSYNEQFF	TGTGCCATCAGTTCCCAGCGGGGCAGCTCCTACAATGAGCAGTTCTTC
TRBV6-2/TRBV6-3	TRBJ1-6	.	.	CASSATGRVSPLHF	TGTGCCAGCAGTGCAACAGGGAGAGTTTCACCCCTCCACTTT
TRBV20-1	TRBJ2-1	once	.	CSARRGLGETQFF	TGCAGTGCTAGGCGGGGGCTGGGAGAGACCCAGTTCTTC
TRBV4-2	TRBJ2-1	few	.	CASSHSNRGATYNEQFF	TGTGCCAGCAGCCATTCTAACCGGGGGGCCACCTACAATGAGCAGTTCTTC
TRBV20-1	TRBJ2-1	.	.	CSALDPDSYNEQFF	TGCAGTGCGCTGGACCCGGACTCCTACAATGAGCAGTTCTTC
TRBV12-3/TRBV12-4	TRBJ1-2	.	.	CASGSPRGYTF	TGTGCCAGCGGGTCTCCCCGTGGCTACACCTTC
TRBV10-3	TRBJ2-1	.	TRBD2	CAISGTSGGSYNEQFF	TGTGCCATCAGCGGGACTAGCGGGGGGAGTTACAATGAGCAGTTCTTC
TRBV7-2	TRBJ2-3	many	.	CASSLSRGSTDTQYF	TGTGCCAGCAGCTTAAGCAGGGGTAGCACAGATACGCAGTATTTT
TRBV7-9	TRBJ2-6	.	.	CAGSLEDSGANVLTF	TGTGCCGGCAGCTTAGAGGACTCTGGGGCCAACGTCCTGACTTTC
TRBV16	TRBJ1-4	.	.	CASSQNSRGSDEKLFF	TGTGCCAGCAGCCAAAACTCCAGGGGAAGCGATGAAAAACTGTTTTTT
TRBV24-1	TRBJ2-1	.	.	CATSDGPQGDNEQFF	TGTGCCACCAGTGATGGCCCACAGGGAGACAATGAGCAGTTCTTC
TRBV5-1	TRBJ2-7	.	.	CASSWDVGYEQYF	TGCGCCAGCAGCTGGGACGTCGGATATGAGCAGTACTTC
TRBV7-2	TRBJ2-7	.	.	CASSLDPAYYEQYF	TGTGCCAGCAGCTTAGATCCAGCCTACTACGAGCAGTACTTC
TRBV27	TRBJ2-7	few	.	CASGDSGFYEQYF	TGTGCCAGCGGGGACAGCGGGTTCTACGAGCAGTACTTC
TRBV28	TRBJ2-3	few	TRBD2	CASSPWGLAGGIDTQYF	TGTGCCAGCAGTCCCTGGGGACTAGCGGGAGGAATAGATACGCAGTATTTT
TRBV20-1	TRBJ1-1	.	.	CSASPQLGTEAFF	TGCAGTGCTAGTCCCCAGCTGGGCACTGAAGCTTTCTTT
TRBV4-1	TRBJ1-1	.	.	CASSQGPGTPGTEAFF	TGCGCCAGCAGCCAAGGCCCCGGGACACCGGGTACTGAAGCTTTCTTT
TRBV20-1	TRBJ1-2	few	TRBD1	CSAKGRGYYGYTF	TGCAGCGCTAAGGGCAGGGGGTACTATGGCTACACCTTC
TRBV5-1	TRBJ2-1	many	.	CASSLGNNEQFF	TGTGCCAGCAGTTTAGGCAACAATGAGCAGTTCTTC
TRBV13	TRBJ1-2	.	TRBD1	CASSLSPQGGGYTF	TGTGCCAGCAGCTTATCCCCCCAGGGGGGGGGCTACACCTTC
TRBV7-8	TRBJ2-1	.	TRBD1	CASSQRQGGSSYNEQFF	TGTGCCAGCAGCCAGAGACAGGGGGGAAGCTCCTACAATGAGCAGTTCTTC
TRBV15	TRBJ1-5	.	.	CATSARAQGPQHF	TGTGCCACCAGCGCGCGGGCCCAGGGGCCCCAGCATTTT
TRBV7-7	TRBJ2-7	.	TRBD2	CASSNIAGPYNEQYF	TGTGCTAGCAGCAACATAGCGGGTCCCTACAATGAGCAGTACTTC
TRBV20-1	TRBJ2-7	many	TRBD2	CSAKSGGVDYEQYF	TGCAGTGCTAAGAGCGGGGGCGTCGACTACGAGCAGTACTTC
TRBV10-3	TRBJ2-3	few	TRBD2	CAISDPFGGRNTDTQYF	TGTGCCATCAGTGACCCCTTTGGCGGGAGGAACACAGATACGCAGTATTTT
TRBV10-3	TRBJ2-3	.	TRBD2	CASSHGLAGGRTDTQYF	TGTGCCAGCAGTCACGGACTAGCGGGAGGGCGCACAGATACGCAGTATTTT
TRBV12-3/TRBV12-4	TRBJ1-2	.	TRBD1	CASSLLPGQTNYGYTF	TGTGCCAGCAGTCTCCTCCCGGGACAGACTAACTATGGCTACACCTTC
TRBV19	TRBJ2-1	few	.	CASSIRVGEQFF	TGTGCCAGTAGTATCCGGGTCGGTGAGCAGTTCTTC
TRBV5-4	TRBJ2-1	.	.	CASSLRTGWIDEQFF	TGTGCCAGCAGCTTGAGGACGGGGTGGATCGATGAGCAGTTCTTC
TRBV19	TRBJ2-7	few	.	CASSPRTTGRSSYEQYF	TGTGCCAGTAGTCCTCGAACAACAGGGCGGAGCTCCTACGAGCAGTACTTC
TRBV29-1	TRBJ2-4	.	.	CSVLAKNIQYF	TGCAGCGTCCTAGCCAAAAACATTCAGTACTTC
TRBV10-3	TRBJ2-1	.	.	CAISESAISYNEQFF	TGTGCCATCAGTGAGTCGGCGATCTCCTACAATGAGCAGTTCTTC
TRBV25-1	TRBJ2-4	.	.	CASREDDSFKNIQYF	TGTGCCAGCAGGGAAGACGACAGTTTCAAAAACATTCAGTACTTC
TRBV4-1	TRBJ2-5	few	.	CASSQVGGLVGETQYF	TGCGCCAGCAGCCAAGTGGGGGGCCTAGTCGGAGAGACCCAGTACTTC
TRBV28	TRBJ1-2	few	.	CASSSRFFSGPNYGYTF	TGTGCCAGCAGTTCGCGTTTTTTCTCGGGCCCTAACTATGGCTACACCTTC